The clone carrying this TCR beta chain showed up just a few times. Its cognate antigen is unknown. This entry comes from a study of tumor-infiltrating lymphocytes in primary liver carcinoma. RNA was extracted from whole blood without cell sorting, alongside germline DNA. TCR beta cDNA was made from 450 to 500 ng total RNA with a constant-region primer. TCR beta libraries came from three nested multiplex PCR rounds using slightly modified ARM-PCR. In TCRdb, the multiplex PCR reads were re-called with MiXCR into one record per CDR3 protein. The sample comprises 150,000 to 200,000 distinct CDR3 sequences, about 55% of which are singletons, and around 68% rests with the top ten. Overall study results and limits: Paired tumor-adjacent and tumor-blood samples overlapped less than tumor region pairs did. It was in tumors, not blood, that the top-250-clone fraction was significantly higher (p = 0.039).

The TCR comes from a man aged 35 to 55 with primary liver carcinoma and hepatitis B virus infection. Sequencing was done on a sample of peripheral blood.

Here the CDR3 DNA reads TGTGCCAGCAGTTACGTGGCCGCAGAGATCACCGGGGAGCTGTTTTTT. It codes for CASSYVAAEITGELFF. The gene calls are TRBV6-5 and TRBJ2-2; D remains unclear. V shed 2 bases and J shed 4 bases, with 14 bases lying between them. The germline CDR1 and CDR2 sequences are MNHEY and SVGAGI. The CDR3 contains 16 residues.